The T cell receptor beta chain described here comes from a study of blood T cell repertoires in COVID-19. The CDR3 consists of 15 residues. Looked up from germline, CDR1 is SGHTA and CDR2 is FQGNSA. With V trimmed by 5 bases and J by 8 bases, 11 bases remained unmatched. Profiling relied on immunoSEQ multiplex PCR, and the TCRdb table lists in-frame clones only, not all of them. The table shows roughly 100,000 clones, with 87% occurring only once. The chain employs TRBV7-2 and TRBJ1-4; 7 bases agree with TRBD1. This clonotype was obtained from a woman between 50 and 59 years old with COVID-19, enrolled during active disease. Specimen: peripheral blood. This CDR3 reads CASSNTGVEKEKLFF. The CDR3 coding sequence is TGTGCCAGCAGCAACACAGGGGTAGAGAAGGAAAAACTGTTTTTT.